These T cell receptor beta chains were read from a single sample in a study of quantifying T cell responses using KT2 cells. TCRdb reprocessed the UMI-ligation and nested PCR reads with MiXCR, giving one entry per CDR3 protein. Of around 44,000 distinct CDR3 sequences in the sample, about a sixth were seen once. The material sequenced was PBMCs spiked with cells of the T cell clone KT2. These receptors came from a human donor. CDR3s include the opening cysteine and the closing phenylalanine or tryptophan.

TRBV7-2,CASSFSGFETQYF
TRBV4-1,CASSQEGGGGAIAGELFF
TRBV5-1,CASRLHSTNEKLFF
TRBV20-1,CSARATTGGRGGEQYF
TRBV24-1,CATSDLGNRGTDLSSTDTQYF
TRBV6-5,CASSGPGTDTQYF
TRBV4-3,CASSQDRGTTGYTF
TRBV3-1,CASSEDRGSYEQYF
TRBV28,CASSSPGQAYEQYF
TRBV6-2/TRBV6-3,CASSLQSNQPQHF
TRBV18,CASSPPANTEAFF
TRBV21-1,CASRFPGTSGRDTQYF
TRBV12-3/TRBV12-4,CASSYWDDNSPLHF
TRBV29-1,CSVRWDFTDTQYF
TRBV2,CASSENDHYEQYF
TRBV7-6,CATRRGYGGVNTGELFF
TRBV3-1,CASSQDPFWDREGQPQHF
TRBV7-9,CASSGDSEAFF
TRBV4-1,CASSQGAGTQGGEQFF
TRBV27,CASSLLDEQFF
TRBV5-5,CASSLWTSNTEAFF
TRBV5-4,CASSPGTTSTDTQYF
TRBV14,CASQTGYTGELFF
TRBV29-1,CSVDDLVGGPNEQFF
TRBV7-9,CASSFGKREGREDTQYF
TRBV15,CATSRYQDSNTEAFF
TRBV6-6,CASSERQDNSPLHF
TRBV6-1,CASSEDGSKRVKF